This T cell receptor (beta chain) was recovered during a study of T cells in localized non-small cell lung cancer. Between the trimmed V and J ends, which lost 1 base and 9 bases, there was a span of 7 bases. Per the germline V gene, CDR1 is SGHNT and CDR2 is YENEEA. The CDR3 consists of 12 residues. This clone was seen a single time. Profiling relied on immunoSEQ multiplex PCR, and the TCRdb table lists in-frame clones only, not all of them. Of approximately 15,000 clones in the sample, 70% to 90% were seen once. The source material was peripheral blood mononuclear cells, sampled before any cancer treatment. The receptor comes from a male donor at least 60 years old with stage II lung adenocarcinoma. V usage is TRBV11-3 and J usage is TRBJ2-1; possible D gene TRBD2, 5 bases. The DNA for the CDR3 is TGTGCCAGCAGCTTAGGAGAGGGTGAGCAGTTCTTC. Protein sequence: CASSLGEGEQFF.